These T cell receptor beta chains were read from a single sample in a study of shared clonotypes between healthy human individuals. Sequencing used immunoSEQ multiplex PCR; TCRdb keeps in-frame clones, though not all of them. Of over a million clones listed, around 78% are singletons. The sequencing sample was made of memory CD4+ T cells from PBMCs. These receptors were collected from a man younger than 35 in good health. Some clones in this sample may be carry-over from other donors' samples. Each CDR3 is given with its conserved first and last residue. A D gene is named only where the DNA matches it firmly. Clone sizes are given selectively: once, few, many, or a class where the clone is expanded.

j_call: TRBJ2-5
clone_size: once
d_call: NA
v_call: TRBV14
cdr3_nt: TGTGCCAGCAGCCAAGCTCGTCCGCTCCAAGAGACCCAGTACTTC
cdr3_aa: CASSQARPLQETQYF

j_call: TRBJ1-1
clone_size: NA
d_call: NA
v_call: TRBV7-2
cdr3_nt: TGTGCCAGCAGCACCACTCAGAGGGACACTGAAGCTTTCTTT
cdr3_aa: CASSTTQRDTEAFF

j_call: TRBJ2-7
clone_size: NA
d_call: TRBD1
v_call: TRBV7-6
cdr3_nt: TGTGCCAGCAGCTTTAGGACAGGGCGAGGTGAGCAGTACTTC
cdr3_aa: CASSFRTGRGEQYF

j_call: TRBJ1-1
clone_size: NA
d_call: TRBD1
v_call: TRBV9
cdr3_nt: TGTGCCAGCAGCGTAGCTTCCGGGACAGGGGCGGCGAACACTGAAGCTTTCTTT
cdr3_aa: CASSVASGTGAANTEAFF

j_call: TRBJ2-5
clone_size: NA
d_call: TRBD2
v_call: TRBV18
cdr3_nt: TGTGCCAGCTCACCGGCGTTAGCGGGAGAGACCCAGTACTTC
cdr3_aa: CASSPALAGETQYF

j_call: TRBJ1-2
clone_size: NA
d_call: TRBD1
v_call: TRBV27
cdr3_nt: TGTGCCAGCAGTTCAGTTTTACAGGGGGTACGTGGCTACACCTTC
cdr3_aa: CASSSVLQGVRGYTF

j_call: TRBJ2-6
clone_size: NA
d_call: NA
v_call: TRBV7-9
cdr3_nt: TGTGCCAGCAGCTTACTATGGACTGGGGCCAACGTCCTGACTTTC
cdr3_aa: CASSLLWTGANVLTF

j_call: TRBJ1-5
clone_size: many
d_call: TRBD1
v_call: TRBV11-2
cdr3_nt: TGTGCCAGCAGCTTAGAACAGGGGTCAGCCCAGCATTTT
cdr3_aa: CASSLEQGSAQHF

j_call: TRBJ1-1
clone_size: few
d_call: NA
v_call: TRBV30
cdr3_nt: TGTGCCTGGAGTGCCCGCAGATGGACTGAAGCTTTCTTT
cdr3_aa: CAWSARRWTEAFF

j_call: TRBJ2-7
clone_size: NA
d_call: TRBD1
v_call: TRBV9
cdr3_nt: TGTGCCAGCAGCGTAACCGGGACAGAGGCCGAAGAGCAGTACTTC
cdr3_aa: CASSVTGTEAEEQYF

j_call: TRBJ1-2
clone_size: NA
d_call: NA
v_call: TRBV29-1
cdr3_nt: TGCAGCGTTGACAGGGAAAATGGCTACACCTTC
cdr3_aa: CSVDRENGYTF

j_call: TRBJ2-2
clone_size: NA
d_call: NA
v_call: TRBV29-1
cdr3_nt: TGCAGCGTTGACCCGAACACCGGGGAGCTGTTTTTT
cdr3_aa: CSVDPNTGELFF

j_call: TRBJ1-4
clone_size: NA
d_call: NA
v_call: TRBV6-1
cdr3_nt: TGTGCCAGCCACCTTGGGGGGAGTGGAGAAAAACTGTTTTTT
cdr3_aa: CASHLGGSGEKLFF

j_call: TRBJ1-4
clone_size: NA
d_call: NA
v_call: TRBV5-1
cdr3_nt: TGCGCCAGCAGGGAGGGCGCAACTAATGAAAAACTGTTTTTT
cdr3_aa: CASREGATNEKLFF

j_call: TRBJ2-3
clone_size: NA
d_call: TRBD2
v_call: TRBV11-2
cdr3_nt: TGTGCCAGCAGCTTTCGAATTTCTAGCGGGAGCACAGATACGCAGTATTTT
cdr3_aa: CASSFRISSGSTDTQYF

j_call: TRBJ2-1
clone_size: NA
d_call: TRBD2
v_call: TRBV7-7
cdr3_nt: TGTGCCAGCAGCCGGGGACTAGCGGACAATGAGCAGTTCTTC
cdr3_aa: CASSRGLADNEQFF

j_call: TRBJ2-3
clone_size: NA
d_call: NA
v_call: TRBV29-1
cdr3_nt: TGCAGCGTTGGCGGGGGCCCCACAGATACGCAGTATTTT
cdr3_aa: CSVGGGPTDTQYF

j_call: TRBJ2-3
clone_size: NA
d_call: TRBD2
v_call: TRBV7-3
cdr3_nt: TGTGCCAGCAGCCGTTCGGCGGGAGCGGTAGATACGCAGTATTTT
cdr3_aa: CASSRSAGAVDTQYF

j_call: TRBJ1-1
clone_size: NA
d_call: TRBD1
v_call: TRBV19
cdr3_nt: TGTGCCAGTAGTCACCCGGGACAGCCCTTTGAAGCTTTCTTT
cdr3_aa: CASSHPGQPFEAFF

j_call: TRBJ2-7
clone_size: NA
d_call: NA
v_call: TRBV10-1
cdr3_nt: TGCGCCAGCAGTGTTCGGGAGAGAAACGAGCAGTACTTC
cdr3_aa: CASSVRERNEQYF

j_call: TRBJ2-3
clone_size: once
d_call: NA
v_call: TRBV9
cdr3_nt: TGTGCCAGCAGCTCTGGGGACGGACGGGGGATGGCGCAGTATTTT
cdr3_aa: CASSSGDGRGMAQYF

j_call: TRBJ1-3
clone_size: once
d_call: TRBD1
v_call: TRBV11-2
cdr3_nt: TGTGCCAGCAGCTTAGAGAGGGCAGGGGGCGCTGGAAACACCATATATTTT
cdr3_aa: CASSLERAGGAGNTIYF

j_call: TRBJ2-5
clone_size: NA
d_call: TRBD2
v_call: TRBV19
cdr3_nt: TGTGCCAGTAGTATAGGCGGGGGTGCAGAGACCCAGTACTTC
cdr3_aa: CASSIGGGAETQYF

j_call: TRBJ2-7
clone_size: NA
d_call: TRBD1
v_call: TRBV7-9
cdr3_nt: TGTGCCATAAACAGGGGGGCCTTGGAGCAGTACTTC
cdr3_aa: CAINRGALEQYF

j_call: TRBJ2-1
clone_size: few
d_call: NA
v_call: TRBV25-1
cdr3_nt: TGTGCCAGCAGGCGGGAAGGTGAGCAGTTCTTC
cdr3_aa: CASRREGEQFF

j_call: TRBJ1-2
clone_size: NA
d_call: NA
v_call: TRBV11-2
cdr3_nt: TGTGCCAGCAGTTCTAGTGCGGGGCCCTATGGCTACACCTTC
cdr3_aa: CASSSSAGPYGYTF

j_call: TRBJ2-7
clone_size: once
d_call: TRBD1
v_call: TRBV6-5
cdr3_nt: TGTGCCAGCAGTTCCGACAGGGTGGGATACGAGCAGTACTTC
cdr3_aa: CASSSDRVGYEQYF

j_call: TRBJ1-4
clone_size: NA
d_call: NA
v_call: TRBV7-7
cdr3_nt: TGTGCCAGCAGCCCGGACCCCGCGGGAAAACTGTTTTTT
cdr3_aa: CASSPDPAGKLFF

j_call: TRBJ2-6
clone_size: NA
d_call: NA
v_call: TRBV23-1
cdr3_nt: TGCGCCAGCAGTCAGGCCCCCCATCCTGGGGCCAACGTCCTGACTTTC
cdr3_aa: CASSQAPHPGANVLTF

j_call: TRBJ1-1
clone_size: NA
d_call: NA
v_call: TRBV18
cdr3_nt: TGTGCCAGCTCACCACCGTCCAGCGGCCCGAACACTGAAGCTTTCTTT
cdr3_aa: CASSPPSSGPNTEAFF

j_call: TRBJ2-7
clone_size: NA
d_call: TRBD1
v_call: TRBV7-7
cdr3_nt: TGTGCCAGCAGCCCTGACAGGGGGGGCTACGAGCAGTACTTC
cdr3_aa: CASSPDRGGYEQYF

j_call: TRBJ1-2
clone_size: NA
d_call: TRBD1
v_call: TRBV28
cdr3_nt: TGTGCCAGCACCCAGCTCAGGGGGCGCGTGGATGGCTACACCTTC
cdr3_aa: CASTQLRGRVDGYTF

j_call: TRBJ1-1
clone_size: NA
d_call: NA
v_call: TRBV7-2
cdr3_nt: TGTGCCAGCAGCGCCCAGGAGGCGACAGCTTTCTTT
cdr3_aa: CASSAQEATAFF

j_call: TRBJ2-3
clone_size: once
d_call: TRBD2
v_call: TRBV4-2
cdr3_nt: TGTGCCAGCAGCCAAGATCTAGGGACTAGCGACGGGGAGACGCAGTATTTT
cdr3_aa: CASSQDLGTSDGETQYF

j_call: TRBJ2-5
clone_size: NA
d_call: TRBD2
v_call: TRBV5-1
cdr3_nt: TGCGCCAGCAGCTTGATACCTAGCGGGACAGAGACCCAGTACTTC
cdr3_aa: CASSLIPSGTETQYF

j_call: TRBJ1-1
clone_size: NA
d_call: TRBD1
v_call: TRBV28
cdr3_nt: TGTGCCAGCTCCAGGCCAGGGGGCGTTTCTGAAGCTTTCTTT
cdr3_aa: CASSRPGGVSEAFF

j_call: TRBJ1-3
clone_size: NA
d_call: NA
v_call: TRBV19
cdr3_nt: TGTGCCAGTACCCTCCTGGCAAACTCTGGAAACACCATATATTTT
cdr3_aa: CASTLLANSGNTIYF

j_call: TRBJ1-1
clone_size: NA
d_call: NA
v_call: TRBV5-1
cdr3_nt: TGCGCCAGCAGCTTGGTCGCGGGCCAGAACACTGAAGCTTTCTTT
cdr3_aa: CASSLVAGQNTEAFF

j_call: TRBJ1-2
clone_size: NA
d_call: NA
v_call: TRBV9
cdr3_nt: TGTGCCAGCAGCGTAGCTGTGGGCACAAGCTATGGCTACACCTTC
cdr3_aa: CASSVAVGTSYGYTF

j_call: TRBJ2-2
clone_size: NA
d_call: NA
v_call: TRBV7-2
cdr3_nt: TGTGCCAGCAGCTTTTGGGGGGCGAACACCGGGGAGCTGTTTTTT
cdr3_aa: CASSFWGANTGELFF

j_call: TRBJ1-2
clone_size: NA
d_call: TRBD1
v_call: TRBV5-6
cdr3_nt: TGTGCCAGCACCCACCTTGGGACAGGGCTGGGCTACACCTTC
cdr3_aa: CASTHLGTGLGYTF

j_call: TRBJ1-5
clone_size: once
d_call: NA
v_call: TRBV5-1
cdr3_nt: TGCGCCAGCAGCTTGTCGGGGGGCGCGGGTCAGCCCCAGCATTTT
cdr3_aa: CASSLSGGAGQPQHF

j_call: TRBJ2-7
clone_size: NA
d_call: NA
v_call: TRBV10-3
cdr3_nt: TGTGCCATCAGCCGGTCTATGAGGGGTAGCGGCTACGAGCAGTACTTC
cdr3_aa: CAISRSMRGSGYEQYF

j_call: TRBJ2-2
clone_size: NA
d_call: TRBD2
v_call: TRBV27
cdr3_nt: TGTGCCAGCAGCCCCAAAGCGGGGAGACTGATCACCGGGGAGCTGTTTTTT
cdr3_aa: CASSPKAGRLITGELFF

j_call: TRBJ2-1
clone_size: NA
d_call: NA
v_call: TRBV11-2
cdr3_nt: TGTGCCAGCAGCTTAAAGGGTCCTGTGATGTATGAGCAGTTCTTC
cdr3_aa: CASSLKGPVMYEQFF

j_call: TRBJ2-2
clone_size: once
d_call: TRBD1
v_call: TRBV28
cdr3_nt: TGTGCCAGCAGTACAACAGGGGTAAACACCGGGGAGCTGTTTTTT
cdr3_aa: CASSTTGVNTGELFF

j_call: TRBJ2-3
clone_size: NA
d_call: NA
v_call: TRBV5-6
cdr3_nt: TGTGCCAGCACCCTTAGCCTACAAGGGGGAGATACGCAGTATTTT
cdr3_aa: CASTLSLQGGDTQYF

j_call: TRBJ2-3
clone_size: NA
d_call: NA
v_call: TRBV5-6
cdr3_nt: TGTGCCAGCAGCCAACGAGGGATTCTAGCGAGAGGCACAGATACGCAGTATTTT
cdr3_aa: CASSQRGILARGTDTQYF

j_call: TRBJ2-4
clone_size: NA
d_call: NA
v_call: TRBV27
cdr3_nt: TGTGCCAGCAGCCCCACGGAAAGGGAGCGAAGCAAAAACATTCAGTACTTC
cdr3_aa: CASSPTERERSKNIQYF

j_call: TRBJ2-5
clone_size: NA
d_call: NA
v_call: TRBV5-1
cdr3_nt: TGCGCCAGCAGCTTGGGGGGAACCGCGACTCAAGAGACCCAGTACTTC
cdr3_aa: CASSLGGTATQETQYF

j_call: TRBJ2-1
clone_size: NA
d_call: NA
v_call: TRBV11-3
cdr3_nt: TGTGCCAGCAGCTTGGACGTGGGCTCCTACAATGAGCAGTTCTTC
cdr3_aa: CASSLDVGSYNEQFF

j_call: TRBJ1-5
clone_size: once
d_call: TRBD1
v_call: TRBV19
cdr3_nt: TGTGCCAGTAGCCACGACGTAGGGGGCGCGGGTCAGCCCCAGCATTTT
cdr3_aa: CASSHDVGGAGQPQHF

j_call: TRBJ2-5
clone_size: NA
d_call: TRBD2
v_call: TRBV18
cdr3_nt: TGTGCCAGCTCACGATCGGGAGGAGAGACCCAGTACTTC
cdr3_aa: CASSRSGGETQYF

j_call: TRBJ2-1
clone_size: few
d_call: NA
v_call: TRBV28
cdr3_nt: TGTGCCAGCAGTCCCCCCAGGCTTACCTACAATGAGCAGTTCTTC
cdr3_aa: CASSPPRLTYNEQFF

j_call: TRBJ1-2
clone_size: NA
d_call: NA
v_call: TRBV4-2
cdr3_nt: TGTGCCAGCAGCCAGCGAAAGGGGGGGCGAGGGTATGGCTACACCTTC
cdr3_aa: CASSQRKGGRGYGYTF